Included here is one T cell receptor (beta chain) sequence, with context. Its antigen remains unidentified. This entry is derived from a study of blood T cells in healthy people across ages. Overall study findings and caveats: A greater number of naive CD4+ cells and higher diversity distinguished long-lived donors from aged donors. Using unsorted PBMCs precluded a conclusive naive versus antigen-experienced comparison.

A second roughly 6 to 12 cycle PCR used barcoded and J-beta primers. Via MiXCR, TCRdb re-called the 5' RACE reads, giving one row per CDR3 protein. The sample holds some 1,800,000 distinct CDR3 sequences, about two fifths seen once. Caucasian individuals from Russia who were healthy and aged 6 to 90 acted as donors. RNA extraction gave at least 5.5 micrograms of total RNA per sample. This sequence was found in a human donor in good health. Source material: blood.

In DNA, the CDR3 is TGTGCCAGCTCACCAGACCCGTGGGACAGGGAAGGGGAGTACACTGAAGCTTTCTTT. Translation: CASSPDPWDREGEYTEAFF. This chain connects TRBV18 to TRBJ1-1; 9 nucleotides match TRBD1. After removal of 2 bases from V and 3 bases from J, the junction contained 16 bases not matched to a gene. The CDR3 spans 19 residues. Germline CDR1 is KGHSH and CDR2 is LQKENI.